The present entry profiles one TCR beta chain with its context. Its antigen is unknown. This specimen belongs to a study of shared clonotypes between healthy human individuals. Study-level results: A handful of donors shared 4.5% to 6.5% of their naive CD4 clonotypes. Donor clonotype sharing was expected to depend on sequencing depth. The rarefaction results pointed to incomplete sorted-subset sequencing despite large depth.

Trimming removed 5 bases from V and 4 bases from J, with 12 bases in between. The CDR3 runs to 13 residues. Germline V CDR1 and CDR2: MDHEN, SYDVKM. For each subset, genomic DNA was distributed in equal portions over several immunoSEQ plates. This table comes from immunoSEQ multiplex PCR, and its TCRdb copy is limited to in-frame clones, with some not included. The data show around 980,000 clones, about 80% seen once. The source material was memory CD4+ T cells from PBMCs. Subset here: CD45RA-negative fraction. This TCR derives from a man between 18 and 29 years old in good health. Some clones in this sample may be carry-over from other donors' samples. The genes are TRBV28 and TRBJ2-7, with D possibly TRBD2 on 6 matching bases. The CDR3 sequence: CASSELEGYEQYF. The CDR3 region has the DNA TGTGCCAGCAGTGAATTGGAGGGATACGAGCAGTACTTC. The full variable domain, with the rest looked up from reference TRBV28 and TRBJ2-7, is DVKVTQSSRYLVKRTGEKVFLECVQDMDHENMFWYRQDPGLGLRLIYFSYDVKMKEKGDIPEGYSVSREKKERFSLILESASTNQTSMYLCASSELEGYEQYFGPGTRLTVT.